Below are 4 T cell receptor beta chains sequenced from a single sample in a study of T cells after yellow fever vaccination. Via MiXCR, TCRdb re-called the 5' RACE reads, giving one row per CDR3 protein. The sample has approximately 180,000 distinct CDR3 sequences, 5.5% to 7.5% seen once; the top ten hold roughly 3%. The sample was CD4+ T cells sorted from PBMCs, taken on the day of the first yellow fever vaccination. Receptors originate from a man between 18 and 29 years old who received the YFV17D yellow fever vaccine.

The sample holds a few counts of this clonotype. CDR3 sequence: CASSSLTGYDGYTF. Written as DNA, the CDR3 is TGCGCCAGCAGCTCCCTGACAGGGTATGATGGCTACACCTTC. V is TRBV5-1 and J is TRBJ1-2; 7 positions match TRBD1. After removal of 3 bases from V and 6 bases from J, the junction contained 8 bases not matched to a gene. The CDR3 is 14 residues long. The germline CDR1 and CDR2 sequences are SGHRS and YFSETQ.

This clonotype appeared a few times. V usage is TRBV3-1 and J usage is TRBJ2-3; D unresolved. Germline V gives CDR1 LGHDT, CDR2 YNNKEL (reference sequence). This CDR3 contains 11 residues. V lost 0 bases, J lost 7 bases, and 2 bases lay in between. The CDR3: CASSQEYTQYF. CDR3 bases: TGTGCCAGCAGCCAAGAGTATACGCAGTATTTT.

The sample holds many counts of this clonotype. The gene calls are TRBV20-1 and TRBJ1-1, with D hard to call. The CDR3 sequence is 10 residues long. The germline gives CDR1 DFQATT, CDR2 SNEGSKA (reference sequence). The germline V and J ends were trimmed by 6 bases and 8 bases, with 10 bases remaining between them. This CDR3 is CSARDPEAFF. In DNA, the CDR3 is TGCAGTGCAAGGGATCCCGAAGCTTTCTTT.

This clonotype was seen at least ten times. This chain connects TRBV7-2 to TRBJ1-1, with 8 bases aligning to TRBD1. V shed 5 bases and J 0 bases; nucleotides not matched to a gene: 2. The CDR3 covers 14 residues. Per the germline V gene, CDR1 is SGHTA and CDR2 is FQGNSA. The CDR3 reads CASSPDRVNTEAFF. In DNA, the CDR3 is TGTGCCAGCAGCCCGGACAGGGTGAACACTGAAGCTTTCTTT. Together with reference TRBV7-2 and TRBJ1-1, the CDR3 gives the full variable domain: GAGVSQSPSNKVTEKGKDVELRCDPISGHTALYWYRQSLGQGLEFLIYFQGNSAPDKSGLPSDRFSAERTGGSVSTLTIQRTQQEDSAVYLCASSPDRVNTEAFFGQGTRLTVV.